The 20 T cell receptor beta chains below were found in one sample sequenced in a study of neurological immune-mediated disorders. TCRdb reprocessed the 5' RACE reads with MiXCR, giving one entry per CDR3 protein. The repertoire holds roughly 74,000 distinct CDR3 sequences, with approximately 5.2% as singletons. Sequences were obtained from PBMCs. These receptors came from a man younger than 35 with multiple sclerosis.

This clonotype was seen ten or more times. J is TRBJ1-2 and V is TRBV6-1; D gene ambiguous. CDR3 size: 12 residues. V lost 1 base, J lost 4 bases, and 4 bases lay in between. The germline CDR1 and CDR2 sequences are MNHNS and SASEGT. The CDR3 is CASSEGPYGYTF. DNA of the CDR3: TGTGCCAGCAGTGAAGGACCCTATGGCTACACCTTC.

This clonotype was seen at least ten times. V gene TRBV28 combines with J gene TRBJ2-3; possible D gene TRBD2, 6 bases. CDR3 length: 15 amino acids. The V gene lost 5 bases and the J gene lost 1 base, with 13 bases spanning the gap. The V gene's germline CDR1 is MDHEN and CDR2 SYDVKM. The CDR3 coding sequence is TGTGCCAGCAGTCCTCGGTGGGGGGGCACAGATACGCAGTATTTT. Encoded protein: CASSPRWGGTDTQYF. Based on the CDR3 plus reference TRBV28 and TRBJ2-3, the full variable domain is DVKVTQSSRYLVKRTGEKVFLECVQDMDHENMFWYRQDPGLGLRLIYFSYDVKMKEKGDIPEGYSVSREKKERFSLILESASTNQTSMYLCASSPRWGGTDTQYFGPGTRLTVL.

This clonotype was observed at least ten times. The chain couples TRBV4-3 to TRBJ1-5, with 7 bases lining up with TRBD1. The length of the CDR3 is 14 residues. In germline, CDR1 is LGHNA, CDR2 YSLEER. The V and J ends lost 5 bases and 6 bases, in that order; junction bases with no gene match: 7. Here the CDR3 reads CASSVRQGGQPQHF. The DNA of the CDR3 is TGCGCCAGCAGCGTACGACAGGGAGGTCAGCCCCAGCATTTT.

This clonotype was seen at least ten times. The chain recombines TRBV5-1 with TRBJ2-7, with unresolved D. Trimming left V 4 bases short and J 1 base short, with 6 bases between. Per germline, CDR1 SGHRS and CDR2 YFSETQ. The CDR3 extends over 12 amino acids. In nucleotides, the CDR3 is TGCGCCAGCAGCGACGGGTCCTACGAGCAGTACTTC. It codes for CASSDGSYEQYF.

Ten or more counts support this clonotype. The rearrangement links TRBV27 to TRBJ1-1; 7 nucleotides align to TRBD1. Losses at the gene ends were 3 bases for V and 8 bases for J; bases not matched to a gene: 6. The length of the CDR3 is 13 residues. Germline V lookup: CDR1 MNHEY, CDR2 SMNVEV (reference sequence). CDR3 sequence reads: CASSLGRGREAFF. The CDR3 DNA follows: TGTGCCAGCAGTTTGGGAAGGGGGCGCGAAGCTTTCTTT.

Points on this clonotype: This may come from a read error, since a much larger clone is one base off. This chain links TRBV10-3 with TRBJ1-2; D not resolved. There are 16 residues in the CDR3. Germline V lookup: CDR1 ENHRY, CDR2 SYGVKD. Trimming stripped 2 bases from V and 2 bases from J, with 15 bases between. The CDR3 sequence: CAISEGVRKGNYGYTF. CDR3 coding DNA: TGTGCCATCAGTGAGGGGGTAAGAAAGGGAAACTATGGCTACACCTTC.

This clonotype has at least ten counts. The chain uses TRBV5-6 and TRBJ1-1; D not resolved. CDR3 size: 12 residues. V was shortened by 2 bases and J by 5 bases, with 7 bases between the two germline ends. Germline CDR1 and CDR2: SGHDT and YYEEEE. The CDR3 DNA sequence: TGTGCCAGCAGCTTTCATGAAACTGAAGCTTTCTTT. Amino acids: CASSFHETEAFF.

The V call is TRBV5-1, the J call TRBJ2-7; the D gene could be TRBD1 or TRBD2 (5 bases each). V gave up 4 bases and J gave up 6 bases, with 11 bases separating them. The germline gives CDR1 SGHRS, CDR2 YFSETQ. The CDR3 sequence is 12 residues long. In DNA form, the CDR3 reads TGCGCCAGCAGCGTTGGGGGTTTCGAGCAGTACTTC. This codes for CASSVGGFEQYF.

There are many counts of this clonotype. The V gene is TRBV24-1, the J gene TRBJ2-7; D ambiguous. Germline V gene lookup returns CDR1 KGHDR and CDR2 SFDVKD. Between the trimmed V and J ends, which lost 5 bases and 4 bases, there was a span of 5 bases. The CDR3 contains 11 residues. CDR3: CATSAGYEQYF. The DNA for the CDR3 is TGTGCCACCAGTGCGGGTTACGAGCAGTACTTC.

This clonotype was detected ten times or more. The rearrangement joins TRBV12-3 or TRBV12-4 to TRBJ2-5; 8 nucleotides agree with TRBD1. CDR3 size: 15 residues. The ends lost 4 bases at V and 5 bases at J; junction bases unmatched: 9. The CDR3: CASSSGQGRMETQYF. CDR3 nucleotides: TGTGCCAGCAGTTCCGGACAGGGTAGAATGGAGACCCAGTACTTC.

This clonotype was seen many times. This chain joins TRBV7-2 and TRBJ2-3; 9 bases are shared with TRBD1. CDR3 length: 15 residues. Germline V gene data show CDR1 as SGHTA and CDR2 as FQGNSA. Trimming took 4 bases from V and 2 from J; bases not matched to a gene: 4. The CDR3, as DNA: TGTGCCAGCAGCTCGGACAGGGGTTCCACAGATACGCAGTATTTT. It is translated as CASSSDRGSTDTQYF.

The table lists this clonotype with many counts. The CDR3, as DNA: TGTGCCAGCAGGGAAGACAGCGCGGGCACTGAAGCTTTCTTT. Protein sequence: CASREDSAGTEAFF. V and J are TRBV7-3 and TRBJ1-1, with D tentatively TRBD1 (5 bases). CDR1 and CDR2 (germline): SGHTA, FQGTGA. V gave up 6 bases and J gave up 4 bases, with 15 bases separating them. This CDR3 comprises 14 residues.

This clonotype showed up many times. The genes are TRBV7-2 and TRBJ2-1; maybe TRBD2 (5 bases). The V and J ends lost 0 bases and 13 bases respectively, with 13 bases between them. CDR3 length: 13 amino acids. Germline V gene lookup returns CDR1 SGHTA and CDR2 FQGNSA. In DNA form, the CDR3 reads TGTGCCAGCAGCTTAGCGCCCGGGAATCGTCAGTTCTTC. Residues: CASSLAPGNRQFF.

This clonotype was recorded at least ten times. The chain carries TRBV6-6 and TRBJ1-1; no firm D call. The CDR3 is 13 residues long. Trimming pared 4 bases from V and 5 bases from J, leaving 11 bases between. Germline assignment: CDR1 MNHNY and CDR2 SVGAGI (reference sequence). For the CDR3, the DNA is TGTGCCAGCAGTTTCGGGTTAGGGACTGAAGCTTTCTTT. Translating it yields CASSFGLGTEAFF.

This clonotype was seen ten or more times. This rearrangement joins TRBV25-1 to TRBJ1-4; D is uncertain. V was cut by 5 bases and J by 4 bases, with 8 bases left in between. There are 13 residues in the CDR3. Germline CDR1 and CDR2: MGHDK and SYGVNS. The CDR3 nucleotides are TGTGCCAGCAGTATAGGAGGTAATGAAAAACTGTTTTTT. Translating it yields CASSIGGNEKLFF.

On this clonotype: A much larger clone differs from this one at a single base, so this may be a read error. The chain couples TRBV20-1 to TRBJ1-5; possibly TRBD1 for D (6 bases). CDR1 DFQATT and CDR2 SNEGSKA come from the germline V gene (reference sequence). CDR3 size: 14 residues. CDR3: CSARGEGDGQPQNF. The CDR3 DNA sequence: TGCAGTGCGCGGGGGGAGGGGGACGGACAGCCCCAGAATTTT.

This clonotype was detected ten times or more. The CDR3 sequence: CASSLSGGGYTF. CDR3 DNA sequence: TGTGCCAGCAGCTTAAGTGGAGGAGGCTACACCTTC. The genes are TRBV11-1 and TRBJ1-2; D call uncertain. The V and J ends lost 2 bases and 8 bases respectively, with 9 bases between them. The CDR3 covers 12 residues. Germline V gene lookup returns CDR1 SGHAT and CDR2 FQDESV (reference sequence). The whole variable domain, remainder taken from reference TRBV11-1 and TRBJ1-2, is EAEVAQSPRYKITEKSQAVAFWCDPISGHATLYWYRQILGQGPELLVQFQDESVVDDSQLPKDRFSAERLKGVDSTLKIQPAELGDSAMYLCASSLSGGGYTFGSGTRLTVV.

This clonotype was seen ten or more times. This chain connects TRBV7-2 to TRBJ1-3; D is undetermined. There are 14 residues in the CDR3. Germline V gives CDR1 SGHTA, CDR2 FQGNSA. Trimming removed 3 bases from V and 1 base from J, with 7 bases in between. The CDR3 DNA follows: TGTGCCAGCAGCTTGCAACCGTCTGGAAACACCATATATTTT. Its protein product is CASSLQPSGNTIYF.

The table lists this clonotype with many counts. V and J are TRBV29-1 and TRBJ1-5, with a weak D call TRBD1 (5 bases). Per germline, CDR1 SQVTM and CDR2 ANQGSEA. Trimming took off 2 bases at V and 0 bases at J, with 20 bases between the two ends. CDR3 length: 18 amino acids. This chain's CDR3 is CSVEILLLGGGSNQPQHF. The DNA for the CDR3 is TGCAGCGTTGAAATCTTATTGCTGGGGGGAGGTAGCAATCAGCCCCAGCATTTT.

Worth noting for this clonotype: One junction end does not reproduce the germline sequence, and a read error may be involved. The chain combines TRBV6-1 with TRBJ1-5; TRBD1 agrees at 8 bases. The CDR3 contains 15 residues. The germline V gene has CDR1 MNHNS and CDR2 SASEGT. The CDR3 region is CASSRGQAVGQPQNF. The CDR3 DNA is TGTGCCAGCAGTAGGGGACAGGCGGTAGGTCAGCCCCAGAATTTT.